This T cell receptor (beta chain) was observed in a study of blood T cell repertoires in COVID-19. Sequenced by immunoSEQ multiplex PCR; TCRdb stores in-frame clones only, minus some. The data show 140,000 to 150,000 clones, approximately 80% seen once. This clone was seen a handful of times. CDR3 size: 13 residues. The germline V gene has CDR1 MNHEY and CDR2 SMNVEV (reference sequence). V trimming: 5 bases; J trimming: 5 bases; junction bases outside the gene matches: 3. The chain carries TRBV27 and TRBJ2-7; TRBD1 agrees at 10 bases. The clonotype was recovered from a woman between 40 and 55 years old who had recovered from COVID-19. Sequenced: PBMCs or T cells enriched from blood (not recorded which). The CDR3 here is CASSRDRGDEQYF. CDR3 nucleotides: TGTGCCAGCAGTCGGGACAGGGGAGACGAGCAGTACTTC.